This T cell receptor (beta chain) came from a study of technical replicates of blood from a handful of donors. Germline CDR1 and CDR2: SGHNT and YENEEA. This CDR3 is built from 14 residues. V was shortened by 5 bases and J by 1 base, with 11 bases between the two germline ends. This table comes from immunoSEQ multiplex PCR, and its TCRdb copy is limited to in-frame clones, with some not included. Of 75,000 to 100,000 clones listed, roughly 94% are singletons. The source of this sequence is a human donor in good health. The sample comprised T cells isolated from PBMCs. The chain recombines TRBV11-3 with TRBJ1-1; perhaps TRBD1 as D (5 bases). CDR3 sequence: CASSNSGGNTEAFF. The DNA of the CDR3 is TGTGCCAGCAGCAACTCGGGGGGGAACACTGAAGCTTTCTTT.